This TCR beta chain was identified in a study of vaccination effects on CD4 cells after COVID-19 (dated by TCRdb to the early 2020s). Context from the whole study: To identify antigen-specific CD4+ T cell clonotypes by their expansion, the ViraFEST assay first stimulated PBMC with viral peptide pools and then applied TCR sequencing. The full study included some 10 COVID-19 convalescent patients and several SARS-CoV-2-naive healthy vaccine recipients. In the study, cultures from other donors were sequenced using the Oncomine TCR Beta short-read assay on an Illumina iSeq 100. In both COVID-19 convalescent patients and infection-naive vaccine recipients, the study compared SARS-CoV-2 spike-specific CD4+ TCR repertoires from before mRNA vaccination with those from after it. Two doses of either the BNT162b2 or the mRNA-1273 mRNA SARS-CoV-2 vaccine were administered to participants. Some 1.9 million PBMC per well were cultured with 10 ug/ml peptides in IMDM containing around 4.6% human AB serum, around 10 IU/ml IL-2 and gentamicin.

After approximately eleven days of culture, CD4+ T cells were isolated with the EasySep CD4+ T cell isolation kit. Negative nucleocapsid antibody results before and after vaccination confirmed that the healthy vaccine recipients had no prior SARS-CoV-2 infection. Half of the culture medium was replaced with fresh IL-2-containing medium on days 3 and 7. Unless noted otherwise, every peptide stimulation condition was cultured in triplicate wells. Using Ficoll-Paque Plus gradient centrifugation, PBMC were separated from whole blood and then either used fresh or cryopreserved at -140C. The QIAamp micro DNA kit was used to extract genomic DNA from the cultured CD4+ T cells. This clone was seen only a few times. Its antigen is unknown. Base qualities are not provided; no much larger clone lies one nucleotide away. Libraries were built with the immunoSEQ multiplex PCR assay. TCR beta CDR3 sequencing was performed on DNA from the cultured, isolated CD4+ T cells. The published analysis was carried out like this. Non-productive TCR sequences were discarded, and reads were trimmed to the CDR3 region, with only CDR3s of 7 or more amino acids retained. The MANAFEST web app was used to pick out antigen-specific clonotypes by comparing their expansion in peptide wells with that in reference cultures. Positive clones required FDR<0.05 expansion versus reference and all other wells, odds ratio above 5, and frequency above 0.1% in two replicate wells. Clonotypes significantly expanded in SARS-CoV-2 spike wells and in at least one common cold coronavirus spike condition were defined as cross-reactive. Using the stringdist R package, CDR3 similarity was measured by Levenshtein distance, and unrooted trees were constructed with ape in R 3.6.1. Imported from immuneACCESS, the table was reduced by TCRdb to in-frame sequences with V and J called. These copies leave out some clones; in studies compared against another copy, an unresolved V gene accounts for under half, and the cause of the remainder is not known. D and trimming come from the DNA, and the V and J calls and clone size come from that table. This sample has 50,000 to 75,000 clones in its table, and about 83% of those were observed once. The ten largest clones take up around 2.9% of the sample.

Results and caveats for the whole study, not just this receptor: Among healthy vaccine recipients, nearly all vaccine-induced clones were SARS-CoV-2 mono-reactive, and just 1 of 255 was cross-reactive with common cold coronaviruses. The study was limited by a small number of convalescent patients and lacked early post-infection timepoints. At late post-vaccination timepoints, both infection-induced and vaccine-induced clones showed marked clonal contraction, consistent with waning T cell responses.

V is shortened by 4 bases, J by 7 bases, and the region joining them spans 15 bases. The CDR3, from cysteine to phenylalanine, totals 14 residues. Solely the CDR3 DNA is kept, with 42 bases framed from the first base. According to the germline V gene, CDR1 reads SGHRS and CDR2 reads YFSETQ. The sequenced sample was CD4+ T cells from PBMCs cultured without peptide, obtained before COVID-19 vaccination. The sequence links TRBV5-1 to TRBJ1-3; TRBD1 is perhaps the D gene, given 5 matching bases. The source is a human donor who received a COVID-19 vaccine. The nucleotide sequence is given as TGCGCCAGCAGCCTGGCGGCAGGGATGAACACCATATATTTT. Translated, this gives CASSLAAGMNTIYF.